The 17 T cell receptor beta chains listed next were all sequenced from one sample in a study of beta chain features in type 1 diabetes. Study-level points and caveats: Moderately but significantly shorter TCRB CDR3s were found in Type 1 diabetes patients in all four CD4+ subsets.

Isolated RNA was reverse transcribed in full, so expressed TCRB transcripts were sequenced. Sequenced by immunoSEQ multiplex PCR; TCRdb stores in-frame clones only, minus some. Of about 140,000 clones detected, around an eighth appear once; the ten largest clones hold around 1.2%. These receptors are not linked to any known antigen. Sequenced input: central memory CD4+ T cells from blood. All receptors come from a man between 18 and 35 years old with type 1 diabetes.

The V gene is TRBV7-2, the J gene TRBJ1-3; D gene uncertain. CDR3 size: 14 residues. Trimming took off 10 bases at V and 0 bases at J, with 13 bases between the two ends. The germline CDR1 and CDR2 sequences are SGHTA and FQGNSA. This CDR3 is CATSIGNSGNTIYF. For the CDR3, the DNA is TGTGCCACCTCCATCGGGAACTCTGGAAACACCATATATTTT.

This clone was seen repeatedly, ten times or more. V is TRBV9 and J is TRBJ2-2, with 7 bases matching TRBD1. Germline lookup yields CDR1 SGDLS and CDR2 YYNGEE. The junction had 2 bases not matched to a gene; V was cut back by 1 base and J by 2 bases. The CDR3 totals 15 residues. CDR3 loop: CASSVRQGNTGELFF. The CDR3 DNA follows: TGTGCCAGCAGCGTAAGACAGGGAAACACCGGGGAGCTGTTTTTT.

V usage is TRBV25-1 and J usage is TRBJ2-5; TRBD1 matches 8 bases. Looked up from germline, CDR1 is MGHDK and CDR2 is SYGVNS. The CDR3 runs 16 residues. V gave up 6 bases and J gave up 4 bases; unmatched junction bases: 13. CDR3 sequence: CASRPTEQGARETQYF. Here the CDR3 DNA reads TGTGCCAGCAGACCTACCGAGCAGGGGGCCAGAGAGACCCAGTACTTC.

J is TRBJ2-2 and V is TRBV27; TRBD1 matches 12 bases. Per germline, CDR1 MNHEY and CDR2 SMNVEV (reference sequence). This CDR3 is built from 16 residues. V shed 0 bases, J shed 6 bases, and the junction held 2 bases outside the gene matches. CDR3 coding DNA: TGTGCCAGCAGTTTATCGGGGACAGGGGGCTCCGGGGAGCTGTTTTTT. Translation gives CASSLSGTGGSGELFF.

The J gene is TRBJ1-4, the V gene TRBV13; tentatively, D is TRBD1 (5 bases). The V gene's germline CDR1 is PRHDT and CDR2 FYEKMQ (reference sequence). The germline V and J ends were trimmed by 1 base and 6 bases, with 9 bases remaining between them. The CDR3 runs to 14 residues. This CDR3 reads CASSLAGIDEKLFF. The CDR3 nucleotides are TGTGCCAGCAGCTTAGCAGGGATCGATGAAAAACTGTTTTTT.

This clone was counted a few times. The gene calls are TRBV5-4 and TRBJ2-2, with D possibly matching TRBD2 (5 bases). This CDR3 spans 14 amino acids. The germline V and J ends were trimmed by 0 bases and 4 bases, with 7 bases remaining between them. Germline V lookup: CDR1 SGHNT, CDR2 YYREEE (reference sequence). The CDR3 DNA reads as TGTGCCAGCAGCTTGGGACTATCCACCGGGGAGCTGTTTTTT. This encodes CASSLGLSTGELFF.

This chain uses TRBV5-1 with TRBJ2-5; a possible D gene is TRBD1 (6 bases). The germline V and J ends were trimmed by 1 base and 2 bases, with 18 bases remaining between them. The CDR3 runs 17 residues. The germline V gene has CDR1 SGHRS and CDR2 YFSETQ. The CDR3 loop is CASSLNRVVLLQETQYF. DNA of the CDR3: TGCGCCAGCAGCTTGAACAGGGTGGTTCTTTTACAAGAGACCCAGTACTTC.

The chain has TRBV9 and TRBJ1-1, with a possible D match to TRBD1 (5 bases). There are 15 residues in the CDR3. The V gene's germline CDR1 is SGDLS and CDR2 YYNGEE. The V end was cut by 3 bases, the J end by 7 bases, with 19 bases between. The CDR3 here is CASSGGDPGDGEAFF. Written as DNA, the CDR3 is TGTGCCAGCAGCGGGGGGGACCCCGGAGATGGTGAAGCTTTCTTT. Filled out from reference TRBV9 and TRBJ1-1, the complete variable domain reads DSGVTQTPKHLITATGQRVTLRCSPRSGDLSVYWYQQSLDQGLQFLIQYYNGEERAKGNILERFSAQQFPDLHSELNLSSLELGDSALYFCASSGGDPGDGEAFFGQGTRLTVV.

The sample holds a few counts of this clone. This sequence joins TRBV6-1 and TRBJ1-2; TRBD1 agrees at 10 bases. The CDR3 has 17 amino acids. Germline trimming cut 2 bases from V and 0 bases from J; bases unmatched to any gene: 6. From germline, CDR1 is MNHNS and CDR2 SASEGT. CDR3 nucleotide sequence: TGTGCCAGCAGTGAACCCCCGGGGACAGGGGCTAACTATGGCTACACCTTC. Translation: CASSEPPGTGANYGYTF.

This clone was observed a handful of times. V and J are TRBV6-5 and TRBJ1-2; a weak D match, TRBD1 (5 bases). The length of the CDR3 is 11 residues. V was clipped by 6 bases and J by 8 bases, with 10 bases between them. Germline V gene sequence: CDR1 MNHEY, CDR2 SVGAGI. CDR3 amino acids: CASSRGWGYTF. CDR3 nucleotides: TGTGCCAGCAGCCGGGGGTGGGGCTACACCTTC.

This clone has a handful of counts. The genes are TRBV7-2 and TRBJ2-7; 7 bases match TRBD2. Germline CDR1 and CDR2: SGHTA and FQGNSA. V shed 1 base, J shed 5 bases, and the junction held 8 bases outside the gene matches. The CDR3 spans 15 residues. The CDR3 region has the DNA TGTGCCAGCAGCTTAGTCGGGGGGATCCAGAACGAGCAGTACTTC. As protein: CASSLVGGIQNEQYF.

This clone was seen more than once but under ten times. J is TRBJ1-2 and V is TRBV29-1, with D uncertain. Trimming shortened V by 4 bases and J by 5 bases, and 11 bases separated the two germline ends. The CDR3 covers 12 residues. CDR1 is SQVTM, CDR2 ANQGSEA, per germline. Here the CDR3 DNA reads TGCAGCGTTGGGGCCTCAGTTTATGGCTACACCTTC. It encodes CSVGASVYGYTF.

This clone occurred a few times. The chain employs TRBV6-5 and TRBJ1-2; no definite D call. The germline V gene has CDR1 MNHEY and CDR2 SVGAGI. The CDR3 loop spans 11 amino acids. The ends were cut back, 4 bases at V and 8 bases at J, with 8 bases in the middle. Written as DNA, the CDR3 is TGTGCCAGCAGTTTCGGGGTCGGCTACACCTTC. It codes for CASSFGVGYTF.

V usage is TRBV29-1 and J usage is TRBJ2-1, with D tentatively TRBD1 (5 bases). V was cut by 3 bases and J by 0 bases, with 12 bases left in between. The CDR3 runs 15 residues. CDR1 SQVTM and CDR2 ANQGSEA come from the germline V gene. The CDR3 DNA is TGCAGCGTTGAGGGGCAACTGGTCTCCTACAATGAGCAGTTCTTC. This gives the protein CSVEGQLVSYNEQFF.

This clone was counted between two and nine times. J is TRBJ1-2 and V is TRBV2; D is uncertain. Germline V gene data show CDR1 as SNHLY and CDR2 as FYNNEI. V was cut by 7 bases and J by 2 bases, with 14 bases left in between. CDR3 size: 14 residues. Here the CDR3 DNA reads TGTGCCAGCACCCCGGAGGCGGAAAACTATGGCTACACCTTC. Translation gives CASTPEAENYGYTF.

V and J are TRBV5-1 and TRBJ1-2; no clear D. The CDR3 sequence is 14 residues long. CDR1 and CDR2 (germline): SGHRS, YFSETQ. With 5 bases removed from V and 0 bases from J, the gap between germline ends came to 11 bases. The CDR3 nucleotides read TGCGCCAGCAGTTACCCAGACTCTAACTATGGCTACACCTTC. Protein: CASSYPDSNYGYTF.

The chain couples TRBV5-1 to TRBJ1-1, with a weak D call TRBD1 (5 bases). Looked up from germline, CDR1 is SGHRS and CDR2 is YFSETQ. The CDR3 has 14 residues. Trimming stripped 1 base from V and 6 bases from J, with 13 bases between. The DNA for the CDR3 is TGCGCCAGCAGCTTGAAAGGGGCGGAGGCTGAAGCTTTCTTT. Its translation: CASSLKGAEAEAFF.